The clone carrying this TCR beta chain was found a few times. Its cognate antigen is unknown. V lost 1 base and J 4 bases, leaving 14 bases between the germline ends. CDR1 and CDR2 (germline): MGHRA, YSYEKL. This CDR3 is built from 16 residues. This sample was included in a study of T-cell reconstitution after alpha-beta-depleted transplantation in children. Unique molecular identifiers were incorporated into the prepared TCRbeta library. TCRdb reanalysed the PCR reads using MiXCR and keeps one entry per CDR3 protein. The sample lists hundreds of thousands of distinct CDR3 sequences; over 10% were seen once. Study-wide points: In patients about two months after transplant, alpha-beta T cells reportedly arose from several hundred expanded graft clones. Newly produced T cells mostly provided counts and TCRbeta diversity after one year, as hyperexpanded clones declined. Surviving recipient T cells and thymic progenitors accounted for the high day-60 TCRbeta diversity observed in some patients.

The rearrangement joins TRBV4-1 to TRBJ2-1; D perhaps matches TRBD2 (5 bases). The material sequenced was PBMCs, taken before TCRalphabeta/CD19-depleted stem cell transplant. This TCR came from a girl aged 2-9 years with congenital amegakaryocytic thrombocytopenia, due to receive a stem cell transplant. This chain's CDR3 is CASSQVAAESYNEQFF. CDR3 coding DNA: TGCGCCAGCAGCCAAGTTGCAGCGGAATCATACAATGAGCAGTTCTTC.